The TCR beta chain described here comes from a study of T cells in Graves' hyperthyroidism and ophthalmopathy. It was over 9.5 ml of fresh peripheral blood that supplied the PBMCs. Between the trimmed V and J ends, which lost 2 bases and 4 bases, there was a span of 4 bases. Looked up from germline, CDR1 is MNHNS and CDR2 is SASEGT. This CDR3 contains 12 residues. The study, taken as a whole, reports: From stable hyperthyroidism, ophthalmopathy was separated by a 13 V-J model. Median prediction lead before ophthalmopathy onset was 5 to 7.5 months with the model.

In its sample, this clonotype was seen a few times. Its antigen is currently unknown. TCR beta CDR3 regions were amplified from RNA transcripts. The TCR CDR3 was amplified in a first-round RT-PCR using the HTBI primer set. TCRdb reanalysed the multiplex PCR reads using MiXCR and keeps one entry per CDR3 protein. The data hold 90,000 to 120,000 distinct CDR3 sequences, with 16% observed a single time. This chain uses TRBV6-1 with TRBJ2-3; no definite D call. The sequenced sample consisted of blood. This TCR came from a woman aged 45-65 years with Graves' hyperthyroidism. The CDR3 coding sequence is TGTGCCAGCAGTGAATTAGCAGATACGCAGTATTTT. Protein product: CASSELADTQYF.